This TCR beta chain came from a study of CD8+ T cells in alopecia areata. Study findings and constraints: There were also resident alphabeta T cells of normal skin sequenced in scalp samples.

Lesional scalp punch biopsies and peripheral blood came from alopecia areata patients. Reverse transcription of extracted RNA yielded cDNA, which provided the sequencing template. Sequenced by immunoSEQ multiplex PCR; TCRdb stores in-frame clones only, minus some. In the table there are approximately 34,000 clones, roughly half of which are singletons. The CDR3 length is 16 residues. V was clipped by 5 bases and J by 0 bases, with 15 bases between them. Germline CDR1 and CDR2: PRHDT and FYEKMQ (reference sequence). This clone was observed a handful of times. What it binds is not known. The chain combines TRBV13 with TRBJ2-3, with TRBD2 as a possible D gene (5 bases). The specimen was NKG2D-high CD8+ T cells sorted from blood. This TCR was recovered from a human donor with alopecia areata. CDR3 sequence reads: CASSARLTSSTDTQYF. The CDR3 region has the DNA TGTGCCAGCAGCGCAAGACTAACATCTAGCACAGATACGCAGTATTTT.